The present T cell receptor beta chain was sequenced within a study of monozygotic twins with inflammatory bowel disease. General study findings and limits: Diversity of TCRbeta measured by inverse Simpson was lower in IBD patients than in healthy co-twins.

Nested amplification of TCRalpha and TCRbeta cDNA involved two PCRs of around 15 and 9 cycles. TCRdb re-called the 5' RACE reads and gives one entry per CDR3 protein, without DNA. Its clone listing holds about 110,000 distinct CDR3 sequences. The CDR3 covers 18 residues. Germline loops: CDR1 LGHNA, CDR2 YSLEER. Notes on this clonotype: The antigen is not known.

Per donor there was one draw, yielding a blood sample of 2 to 3 ml. The origin of this receptor is a human donor with ulcerative colitis or Crohn's disease, or a healthy co-twin of an affected twin (not recorded which). Sequencing was carried out using blood. The rearrangement uses TRBV4-3 and TRBJ2-3; TCRdb picks TRBD2, but there is no DNA to check that call. The CDR3 region is CASSQDKDPSGVVDTQYF.